This T cell receptor beta chain derives from a study of identical twins. In TCRdb, the 5' RACE reads were re-called with MiXCR into one record per CDR3 protein. The table lists 280,000 or so distinct CDR3 sequences, more than 6.5% of them singletons. On this clonotype itself: Its antigen is currently unknown. A much bigger clone sits one base away, suggesting this may be a read error.

Study-level points and caveats: Compared with unrelated sharing, twin-shared out-of-frame alpha sequences had more low-probability sequences. Modeled out-of-frame TCR alpha sharing in monozygotic twins fell below observed levels.

Germline V CDR1 and CDR2: MNHNY, SVGAGI (reference sequence). The CDR3 is made up of 13 amino acids. These data were also filed under a second study, of yellow fever vaccine responses in identical twins. Per that study: Reportedly, twins' vaccine T cell responses looked partly convergent and partly personalized.

The specimen was memory (CD45RO+) T cells sorted from blood. The clonotype was recovered from a woman aged 18-30 years in good health. The rearrangement joins TRBV6-6 to TRBJ2-7, with D possibly being TRBD2 (5 bases). DNA for the CDR3: TGTGCCAGCAATTACGTACCTGGCGGGGAGCAGTACTTC. Translation gives CASNYVPGGEQYF.